This record covers a single T cell receptor beta chain. Its antigen remains unidentified. The sample is drawn from a study of T cells after yellow fever vaccination. Whole-study results and caveats: Abundant clonotypes (contaminants from the bulk population) could be present in FACS-sorted repertoires. Weaker, the secondary response peaked sooner, at day 5 versus 15. Clones that expanded after primary vaccination mostly reappeared after the booster (nearly 98% CD4, around 87% CD8).

Generation of TCR cDNA used 5'RACE template switching (which added a universal primer site and UMIs). MiXCR, run by TCRdb on the 5' RACE reads, gives a single entry per CDR3 protein. In the table there are a few hundred thousand distinct CDR3 sequences, around a tenth of which are singletons. The clonotype was recovered from a man aged 18 to 30 who received the YFV17D yellow fever vaccine. The source was PBMCs, collected on the day of the first yellow fever vaccination.

CDR3 loop: CASSPIGGDQPQHF. The CDR3 nucleotides read TGTGCCAGCTCACCGATAGGGGGGGATCAGCCCCAGCATTTT. The chain has TRBV18 and TRBJ1-5, with D possibly being TRBD1 (6 bases). V was clipped by 3 bases and J by 5 bases, with 11 bases between them. This CDR3 comprises 14 residues. From germline, CDR1 is KGHSH and CDR2 LQKENI.